The source of this T cell receptor beta chain is a study of OX40 agonist ivuxolimab in advanced cancers. Autoimmune disease history or systemic immunosuppression meant exclusion. The V gene's germline CDR1 is MRHNA and CDR2 SNTAGT. The CDR3 spans 15 residues. Assay: immunoSEQ multiplex PCR; the TCRdb copy retains only in-frame clones and omits some. Among fewer than 90,000 clones listed, 86% were seen once. The sequence was collected from an adult with an advanced solid tumor such as melanoma, head and neck, liver or kidney cancer. Specimen: CD4+ or CD8+ T cells sorted from blood, collected in a trial of the OX40 agonist ivuxolimab. J is TRBJ2-5 and V is TRBV6-4, with TRBD2 matching 8 bases. Matching the DNA end better, TRBJ2-7 makes the J call doubtful. The CDR3 bases are TGTGCCAGCAGTGACACGCGGGAGGCCCCCTACGAGCAGTACTTC. This sequence encodes CASSDTREAPYEQYF.